Presented here are 30 T cell receptor beta chains from one specimen sequenced in a study of post-analysis software for immune sequencing data. Their antigens are not known. The TCR beta cDNA libraries contained unique molecular identifiers. TCRdb independently ran MiXCR on the PCR reads; one entry per CDR3 protein. The repertoire has fewer than 850,000 distinct CDR3 sequences, approximately 30% of them found once; the top ten carry 0.55% to 0.65%. Findings of the study overall: Patients showed TRBV5-6, TRBV5-1 and TRBV20-1 among five TRBV segments more frequent than in controls.

The source material was blood. All receptors derive from a girl aged 10 to 17 with multiple sclerosis.

This clonotype was seen a handful of times. The gene calls are TRBV5-5 and TRBJ1-2, with D perhaps matching TRBD1 (5 bases). Germline V lookup: CDR1 SGHKS, CDR2 YYEKEE (reference sequence). The CDR3 has 15 amino acids. V shed 0 bases and J shed 8 bases, with 17 bases lying between them. The CDR3 loop is CASSLDLLGVGGYTF. As DNA, the CDR3 is TGTGCCAGCAGCTTGGACCTGTTGGGGGTCGGGGGCTACACCTTC.

The V and J genes are TRBV7-2 and TRBJ1-1; D gene ambiguous. This CDR3 has 17 residues. The germline V and J ends were trimmed by 2 bases and 0 bases, with 16 bases remaining between them. The germline CDR1 and CDR2 sequences are SGHTA and FQGNSA. The CDR3, as DNA: TGTGCCAGCAGCTTAAAACTCGGATCCAGCCTGAACACTGAAGCTTTCTTT. This translates into CASSLKLGSSLNTEAFF.

The rearrangement joins TRBV20-1 to TRBJ2-3, with TRBD2 matching 9 bases. J lost 4 bases, V lost 1 base, and 3 bases had no gene match. The CDR3 loop spans 14 amino acids. Germline V gene sequence: CDR1 DFQATT, CDR2 SNEGSKA (reference sequence). The CDR3 DNA sequence: TGCAGTGCTAGAGTTAGCGGGGGCTCAGATACGCAGTATTTT. Translating it yields CSARVSGGSDTQYF.

This chain connects TRBV7-9 to TRBJ1-5, with a tentative D call TRBD1 (6 bases). Germline CDR1 reads SEHNR; CDR2 reads FQNEAQ (reference sequence). The CDR3 loop spans 13 amino acids. Trimming shortened V by 6 bases and J by 5 bases, and 11 bases separated the two germline ends. In nucleotides, the CDR3 is TGTGCCAGCAGATGGGGGCACGATCAGCCCCAGCATTTT. It yields the protein CASRWGHDQPQHF.

This clonotype came up a few times. This chain joins TRBV7-9 and TRBJ2-1; 8 bases fit TRBD1. The CDR3 is 16 amino acids. After removal of 5 bases from V and 6 bases from J, the junction contained 12 bases not matched to a gene. Germline V gene sequence: CDR1 SEHNR, CDR2 FQNEAQ (reference sequence). CDR3 amino acids: CASSPLWTGFTNEQFF. CDR3 bases: TGTGCCAGCAGCCCCCTTTGGACAGGGTTTACCAATGAGCAGTTCTTC.

This clonotype was counted between two and nine times. The gene calls are TRBV20-1 and TRBJ2-5; D perhaps matches TRBD2 (6 bases). Germline values: CDR1 DFQATT, CDR2 SNEGSKA (reference sequence). Trimming stripped 3 bases from V and 5 bases from J, with 19 bases between. The CDR3 has 15 amino acids. The CDR3 DNA is TGCAGTGCTAGGGGATTGACGGGACTCCTCGAGACCCAGTACTTC. Its translation is CSARGLTGLLETQYF.

This clonotype was seen only a few times. This chain connects TRBV5-1 to TRBJ2-7, with TRBD1 as a possible D gene (7 bases). The CDR3 is 15 residues long. Trimming cost V 0 bases and J 6 bases, with 16 bases left between them. Germline loops: CDR1 SGHRS, CDR2 YFSETQ. For the CDR3, the DNA is TGCGCCAGCAGCTTGGCCTCAGGGGGGCTAAGCGAGCAGTACTTC. Protein product: CASSLASGGLSEQYF.

The rearrangement links TRBV5-1 to TRBJ2-3; unclear D gene. V was cut by 4 bases and J by 1 base, with 16 bases left in between. The CDR3 covers 16 residues. CDR1 is SGHRS, CDR2 YFSETQ, per germline. The CDR3 spells CASSPFVPGGTDTQYF. CDR3 nucleotides: TGCGCCAGCAGCCCCTTTGTGCCTGGGGGCACAGATACGCAGTATTTT.

In nucleotides, the CDR3 is TGTGCCAGCTTCCCTGGGGCTAGCGGGGGGGGGTACCGCTCCTACGAGCAGTACTTC. Translated: CASFPGASGGGYRSYEQYF. The V and J genes are TRBV12-3 or TRBV12-4 and TRBJ2-7; 12 bases align to TRBD2. Trimming at V came to 8 bases and at J to 0 bases, leaving 17 bases not matched to a gene. The CDR3 covers 19 residues.

With respect to this clonotype: Just one base apart from a much larger clone, this may be a read error. This chain joins TRBV3-1 and TRBJ2-7; D is undetermined. The J call is uncertain, as TRBJ2-5 better fits the DNA end. Germline CDR1 reads LGHDT; CDR2 reads YNNKEL (reference sequence). This CDR3 has 14 residues. The CDR3: CASSQAAIQETQYF. DNA for the CDR3: TGTGCCAGCAGCCAAGCGGCAATACAAGAGACCCAGTACTTC.

The table lists this clonotype with a few counts. The gene calls are TRBV12-3 or TRBV12-4 and TRBJ2-2; weak D call: TRBD2 (6 bases). This CDR3 spans 14 amino acids. V was shortened by 8 bases and J by 3 bases, with 13 bases between the two germline ends. The CDR3 coding sequence is TGTGCCAGCCTGAGGCGGGGTCACACCGGGGAGCTGTTTTTT. As protein: CASLRRGHTGELFF.

This clonotype occurred a few times. V is TRBV6-5 and J is TRBJ2-1; 9 nucleotides match TRBD2. CDR3 size: 15 residues. V lost 0 bases, J lost 4 bases, and 1 base stayed unmatched. The germline V gene encodes CDR1 MNHEY and CDR2 SVGAGI. CDR3 sequence: CASSYSTSGYNEQFF. The CDR3 coding sequence is TGTGCCAGCAGTTACTCGACTAGCGGATACAATGAGCAGTTCTTC.

Comment on this clonotype: A read error may be the cause here, since a much bigger clone is one base away. The chain links TRBV29-1 to TRBJ2-5; the D gene is possibly TRBD2 (5 bases). CDR1 is SQVTM and CDR2 is ANQGSEA in the germline V gene. The CDR3 sequence is 14 residues long. The ends were cut back, 3 bases at V and 1 base at J, with 12 bases in the middle. The CDR3: CSVEGRSGQETQYF. CDR3 DNA sequence: TGCAGCGTTGAGGGCCGGAGCGGCCAAGAGACCCAGTACTTC.

To note about this clonotype: A read error may explain this, as a much larger clone is one base away. The chain recombines TRBV9 with TRBJ2-5; TRBD2 agrees at 8 bases. CDR1 is SGDLS and CDR2 is YYNGEE in the germline V gene. The CDR3 has 17 residues. The CDR3 nucleotides are TGTGTCAGCAGCGTGTCAGCATCAGCGGGAGTAGGAGAGACCCAGTACTTC. This encodes CVSSVSASAGVGETQYF.

The rearrangement links TRBV21-1 to TRBJ2-7; the D segment call TRBD2 is taken from the table without a DNA check. TRBV21-1 is marked as a pseudogene. This CDR3 spans 15 amino acids. CDR3 nucleotide sequence: TGTGCCAGCAGCAAAGTAGGGCCCAGCTCCTACGAGCAGTACTTC. Protein product: CASSKVGPSSYEQYF.

This chain connects TRBV6-5 to TRBJ2-5; D perhaps matches TRBD2 (6 bases). The closer fit of TRBJ2-7 to the DNA end suggests the J call may be wrong. There are 14 residues in the CDR3. The germline V gene encodes CDR1 MNHEY and CDR2 SVGAGI. The CDR3 spells CARPWRDGGYEQYF. The CDR3 region has the DNA TGTGCCAGACCTTGGAGGGACGGAGGCTACGAGCAGTACTTC.

The chain carries TRBV28 and TRBJ2-1; D possibly corresponds to TRBD2 (6 bases). There are 16 residues in the CDR3. The V end was cut by 6 bases, the J end by 4 bases, with 19 bases between. Germline lookup yields CDR1 MDHEN and CDR2 SYDVKM. The CDR3 nucleotides read TGTGCCAGCAGCCCAAGTGGGGCGGGGTCTTACAATGAGCAGTTCTTC. Amino acids: CASSPSGAGSYNEQFF.

Only a few counts were recorded for this clonotype. V usage is TRBV6-6 and J usage is TRBJ2-1; 10 positions agree with TRBD2. Trimming removed 3 bases from V and 6 bases from J; junction bases left unmatched: 11. The V gene's germline CDR1 is MNHNY and CDR2 SVGAGI (reference sequence). The CDR3 is 17 amino acids. The CDR3: CASSYRVGAGGANEQFF. CDR3 coding DNA: TGTGCCAGCAGTTATCGGGTTGGAGCGGGAGGGGCCAATGAGCAGTTCTTC.

The chain links TRBV12-3 or TRBV12-4 to TRBJ1-1; 10 bases line up with TRBD1. The ends lost 5 bases at V and 5 bases at J; junction bases unmatched: 11. The CDR3 totals 16 residues. CDR3 sequence reads: CASSHMTGGARTEAFF. The DNA for the CDR3 is TGTGCCAGCAGTCACATGACAGGGGGCGCAAGGACTGAAGCTTTCTTT.

The chain has TRBV7-9 and TRBJ2-7; D is uncertain. The CDR3 covers 13 residues. V lost 5 bases to trimming and J lost 2 bases, with 10 bases between them. CDR1 and CDR2 from the germline V gene are SEHNR and FQNEAQ (reference sequence). DNA of the CDR3: TGTGCCAGCAGCACACAGAGGCCCTACGAGCAGTACTTC. Translated: CASSTQRPYEQYF.

The V and J genes are TRBV7-2 and TRBJ2-7; D gene ambiguous. Trimming cost V 5 bases and J 4 bases, with 12 bases left between them. Germline values: CDR1 SGHTA, CDR2 FQGNSA. The CDR3 has 13 residues. The CDR3 coding sequence is TGTGCCAGCAGCAGCCGGGCCACTTACGAGCAGTACTTC. The encoded protein is CASSSRATYEQYF.

This clonotype was observed at least ten times. V gene TRBV4-3 combines with J gene TRBJ2-7; tentative D call: TRBD2 (6 bases). CDR1 is LGHNA and CDR2 is YSLEER in the germline V gene. Trimming cost V 4 bases and J 2 bases, with 9 bases left between them. CDR3 length: 13 residues. This chain's CDR3 is CASSRAGPYEQYF. The CDR3 DNA sequence: TGCGCCAGCAGCCGGGCGGGACCCTACGAGCAGTACTTC.

The V and J genes are TRBV3-1 and TRBJ1-2; a possible D gene is TRBD1 (6 bases). Germline CDR1 and CDR2: LGHDT and YNNKEL (reference sequence). The CDR3 is 13 residues long. V lost 5 bases to trimming and J lost 0 bases, with 7 bases between them. The CDR3 region is CASSYRANYGYTF. The CDR3 DNA is TGTGCCAGCAGCTACAGGGCTAACTATGGCTACACCTTC. Based on the CDR3 plus reference TRBV3-1 and TRBJ1-2, the full variable domain is DTAVSQTPKYLVTQMGNDKSIKCEQNLGHDTMYWYKQDSKKFLKIMFSYNNKELIINETVPNRFSPKSPDKAHLNLHINSLELGDSAVYFCASSYRANYGYTFGSGTRLTVV.

The chain carries TRBV20-1 and TRBJ2-1, with D tentatively TRBD2 (5 bases). Germline V CDR1 and CDR2: DFQATT, SNEGSKA (reference sequence). With 0 bases removed from V and 1 base from J, the gap between germline ends came to 10 bases. The CDR3 contains 15 residues. CDR3 bases: TGCAGTGCTAGAGATCTGAGCGGATCCTACAATGAGCAGTTCTTC. Translated, it gives CSARDLSGSYNEQFF.

In its sample, this clonotype was seen many times. V gene TRBV20-1 combines with J gene TRBJ1-2; D unresolved. V gave up 3 bases and J gave up 8 bases, with 13 bases separating them. Looked up from germline, CDR1 is DFQATT and CDR2 is SNEGSKA (reference sequence). This CDR3 has 12 amino acids. The CDR3 DNA is TGCAGTGCTAGGGATGGACCTAGGGGCTACACCTTC. This translates into CSARDGPRGYTF.

The genes are TRBV20-1 and TRBJ1-2, with D possibly matching TRBD1 (6 bases). V gave up 7 bases and J gave up 8 bases, with 14 bases separating them. The CDR3 sequence is 11 residues long. Per germline, CDR1 DFQATT and CDR2 SNEGSKA (reference sequence). The CDR3 protein is CSVERGIGYTF. CDR3 coding DNA: TGCAGTGTCGAGAGGGGGATCGGCTACACCTTC.

A few counts support this clonotype. The CDR3 DNA sequence: TGTGCCAGCAGCGGACTAGCGGGGTTAGCCAAAAACATTCAGTACTTC. Translating gives CASSGLAGLAKNIQYF. The chain couples TRBV3-1 to TRBJ2-4; 12 bases fit TRBD2. J was trimmed by 0 bases and V by 5 bases; bases with no gene match: 2. CDR1 is LGHDT and CDR2 is YNNKEL in the germline V gene (reference sequence). The CDR3 runs to 16 residues.

This clonotype has only a few counts. The chain has TRBV29-1 and TRBJ1-5; D remains unclear. Trimming cost V 1 base and J 3 bases, with 13 bases left between them. Germline values: CDR1 SQVTM, CDR2 ANQGSEA. This CDR3 has 15 amino acids. CDR3 residues: CSVEGGEGDNQPQHF. The CDR3 DNA is TGCAGCGTTGAAGGCGGGGAAGGTGACAATCAGCCCCAGCATTTT.

This clonotype has a handful of counts. CDR3 DNA sequence: TGTGCCAGCACTCATGGAGGAAGCAATCAGCCCCAGCATTTT. It specifies CASTHGGSNQPQHF. J is TRBJ1-5 and V is TRBV7-2, with no clear D. The germline V gene has CDR1 SGHTA and CDR2 FQGNSA. There are 14 residues in the CDR3. Trimming removed 7 bases at V and 1 base at J, with 11 bases between.

The J gene is TRBJ1-4, the V gene TRBV7-2, with 9 bases aligning to TRBD1. The germline V gene encodes CDR1 SGHTA and CDR2 FQGNSA. The CDR3 covers 19 residues. The V segment lost 5 bases and the J segment 4 bases; nucleotides outside the gene matches: 17. CDR3 loop: CASSPRAVNRGRVNEKLFF. CDR3 nucleotide sequence: TGTGCCAGCAGCCCAAGGGCGGTGAACAGGGGGCGCGTTAATGAAAAACTGTTTTTT.